These 23 T cell receptor beta chains originate from one sample sequenced in a study of blood T cell repertoires in COVID-19. Generated by immunoSEQ multiplex PCR, the TCRdb table keeps only in-frame clones and is missing some. The sample gives 45,000 to 60,000 clones, just under 80% of which show up once; about 15% is in the top ten. The sequenced sample was peripheral blood. Every receptor here comes from a human donor with active or convalescent COVID-19. The donor label of this sample is uncertain.

The J gene is TRBJ1-4, the V gene TRBV28, with D tentatively TRBD1 (5 bases). V was cut by 7 bases and J by 13 bases, with 13 bases left in between. There are 11 residues in the CDR3. Germline CDR1 reads MDHEN; CDR2 reads SYDVKM. In DNA, the CDR3 is TGTGCCAGCAAAAAGGGGTTGCGACTGTTTTTT. The encoded protein is CASKKGLRLFF.

The V gene is TRBV5-4, the J gene TRBJ2-3; D may be TRBD2 (5 bases). Deletions cut 0 bases from V and 8 bases from J, with 10 bases between. Looked up from germline, CDR1 is SGHNT and CDR2 is YYREEE (reference sequence). This CDR3 spans 13 amino acids. In nucleotides, the CDR3 is TGTGCCAGCAGCTTGGAGGGTGGAGGTACGCAGTATTTT. Its protein is CASSLEGGGTQYF.

The chain is built from TRBV24-1 and TRBJ1-5, with 8 bases fitting TRBD1. CDR3 length: 14 amino acids. The germline V gene has CDR1 KGHDR and CDR2 SFDVKD. V dropped 12 bases and J dropped 2; count of bases not matched to a gene: 8. CDR3 nucleotides: TGTGCCCCCCGGACAGGGAGCGGCAATCAGCCCCAGCATTTT. Protein sequence: CAPRTGSGNQPQHF.

This clone was recorded once. V and J are TRBV18 and TRBJ2-5; 8 nucleotides align to TRBD2. CDR3 length equals 16 residues. CDR1 is KGHSH and CDR2 is LQKENI in the germline V gene. Losses at the gene ends were 2 bases for V and 2 bases for J; bases not matched to a gene: 7. CDR3 protein: CASSPASSGQQETQYF. CDR3 nucleotides: TGTGCCAGCTCACCAGCCTCTAGCGGGCAACAAGAGACCCAGTACTTC. Filled out from reference TRBV18 and TRBJ2-5, the complete variable domain reads NAGVMQNPRHLVRRRGQEARLRCSPMKGHSHVYWYRQLPEEGLKFMVYLQKENIIDESGMPKERFSAEFPKEGPSILRIQQVVRGDSAAYFCASSPASSGQQETQYFGPGTRLLVL.

This clone is a singleton in its sample. The chain is built from TRBV7-2 and TRBJ1-5; no definite D call. The CDR3 is 13 amino acids. Germline V lookup: CDR1 SGHTA, CDR2 FQGNSA. Trimming removed 4 bases at V and 5 bases at J, with 9 bases between. The CDR3 DNA sequence: TGTGCCAGCAGCTCCCGCCCGGATCAGCCCCAGCATTTT. Its protein is CASSSRPDQPQHF.

The chain has TRBV7-8 and TRBJ1-4; 8 bases are a match to TRBD1. This CDR3 has 17 amino acids. Germline V gives CDR1 SGHVS, CDR2 FQNEAQ. The J segment lost 5 bases and the V segment lost 1 base, leaving 9 bases of the junction unmatched. CDR3 region: CASSLVMRAGGNEKLFF. DNA for the CDR3: TGTGCCAGCAGCTTAGTGATGAGGGCAGGGGGCAATGAAAAACTGTTTTTT.

The chain uses TRBV4-1 and TRBJ2-7, with 7 positions matching TRBD1. Germline CDR1 MGHRA, CDR2 YSYEKL. The CDR3 has 14 amino acids. Trimming at V came to 0 bases and at J to 5 bases, leaving 4 bases not matched to a gene. In DNA, the CDR3 is TGCGCCAGCAGCCAAGAGAACAGGGGTCACGAGCAGTACTTC. Its translation is CASSQENRGHEQYF.

This chain links TRBV7-2 with TRBJ1-5; 8 positions agree with TRBD1. J gave up 6 bases and V 5 bases, and 6 bases lay outside the gene matches. CDR3 length equals 14 residues. Germline V gene sequence: CDR1 SGHTA, CDR2 FQGNSA. The CDR3 reads CASSEDRAAQPQHF. Here the CDR3 DNA reads TGTGCCAGCAGCGAGGACAGGGCGGCTCAGCCCCAGCATTTT. Using reference TRBV7-2 and TRBJ1-5 for the parts outside the CDR3, the full variable domain is GAGVSQSPSNKVTEKGKDVELRCDPISGHTALYWYRQSLGQGLEFLIYFQGNSAPDKSGLPSDRFSAERTGGSVSTLTIQRTQQEDSAVYLCASSEDRAAQPQHFGDGTRLSIL.

This chain uses TRBV10-2 with TRBJ2-1; possibly TRBD2 for D (6 bases). Germline values: CDR1 WSHSY, CDR2 SAAADI. The CDR3 extends over 15 amino acids. V shed 7 bases and J shed 0 bases, with 13 bases lying between them. The DNA for the CDR3 is TGCGCCAGCACACGCACCGGGGGCTCCTACAATGAGCAGTTCTTC. It specifies CASTRTGGSYNEQFF.

J is TRBJ2-1 and V is TRBV2, with TRBD2 identical over 8 bases. The junction had 10 bases not matched to a gene; V was cut back by 6 bases and J by 0 bases. The germline CDR1 and CDR2 sequences are SNHLY and FYNNEI. The CDR3 contains 17 residues. The CDR3 loop reads CASRDLTGTSSYNEQFF. In DNA, the CDR3 is TGTGCCAGCAGAGACCTCACCGGGACTAGCTCCTACAATGAGCAGTTCTTC.

The chain uses TRBV4-1 and TRBJ2-7; D gene unclear. The V gene lost 0 bases and the J gene lost 1 base, with 10 bases spanning the gap. Germline CDR1 reads MGHRA; CDR2 reads YSYEKL. The CDR3 contains 15 residues. The CDR3 sequence is CASSQDWVASYEQYF. In DNA, the CDR3 is TGCGCCAGCAGCCAAGATTGGGTAGCTTCCTACGAGCAGTACTTC.

The chain recombines TRBV19 with TRBJ1-2, with 10 bases lining up with TRBD1. Germline V gene sequence: CDR1 LNHDA, CDR2 SQIVND (reference sequence). V lost 11 bases, J lost 4 bases, and 7 bases stayed unmatched. This CDR3 spans 13 amino acids. This CDR3 reads CAERTGGIYGYTF. The CDR3 DNA follows: TGTGCCGAACGGACAGGGGGGATCTATGGCTACACCTTC.

The chain has TRBV27 and TRBJ2-3; maybe TRBD1 (5 bases). CDR1 MNHEY and CDR2 SMNVEV come from the germline V gene (reference sequence). The V and J ends lost 8 bases and 6 bases respectively, with 21 bases between them. The CDR3 has 15 residues. CDR3 sequence (DNA): TGTGCCAGCGGTTCCTACCGGCCAGGGTGGGATACGCAGTATTTT. Amino acid sequence: CASGSYRPGWDTQYF.

This rearrangement joins TRBV27 to TRBJ1-5; perhaps TRBD1 as D (6 bases). V lost 4 bases and J lost 0, with 13 bases in between. The CDR3 sequence is 16 residues long. CDR1 MNHEY and CDR2 SMNVEV come from the germline V gene (reference sequence). CDR3 residues: CASSYGRGLSNQPQHF. In DNA, the CDR3 is TGTGCCAGCAGTTACGGCAGGGGTCTTAGCAATCAGCCCCAGCATTTT.

The chain couples TRBV5-4 to TRBJ1-2, with TRBD1 identical over 9 bases. Germline CDR1 SGHNT, CDR2 YYREEE (reference sequence). V trimming: 0 bases; J trimming: 7 bases; junction bases outside the gene matches: 7. This CDR3 is built from 15 residues. The CDR3 protein is CASSLEGTGRFGYTF. The DNA for the CDR3 is TGTGCCAGCAGCTTGGAAGGGACAGGGAGATTTGGCTACACCTTC.

V usage is TRBV9 and J usage is TRBJ1-1, with no clear D. The CDR3 runs to 15 residues. Per germline, CDR1 SGDLS and CDR2 YYNGEE. V was shortened by 4 bases and J by 4 bases, with 17 bases between the two germline ends. CDR3 DNA sequence: TGTGCCAGCAGCAGACGCTCAGGCGACGGCACTGAAGCTTTCTTT. Translated: CASSRRSGDGTEAFF.

The chain employs TRBV4-2 and TRBJ2-2; D remains unclear. V was shortened by 0 bases and J by 0 bases, with 8 bases between the two germline ends. Germline V gene data show CDR1 as LGHNA and CDR2 as YNFKEQ. The CDR3 spans 16 residues. CDR3 protein: CASSQDPDTNTGELFF. Written as DNA, the CDR3 is TGTGCCAGCAGCCAAGACCCAGATACGAACACCGGGGAGCTGTTTTTT.

This clone was detected ten times or more. The chain joins TRBV6-5 to TRBJ1-5; 8 bases agree with TRBD1. CDR3 length: 14 amino acids. Germline trimming cut 7 bases from V and 5 bases from J; bases unmatched to any gene: 7. CDR1 and CDR2 (germline): MNHEY, SVGAGI. The CDR3 reads CASTRQGTDQPQHF. The CDR3 DNA reads TGTGCCAGCACCAGACAGGGGACAGATCAGCCCCAGCATTTT.

The chain is built from TRBV28 and TRBJ1-1, with D unclear. Trimming pared 3 bases from V and 0 bases from J, leaving 8 bases between. CDR1 and CDR2 from the germline V gene are MDHEN and SYDVKM. The CDR3 extends over 14 amino acids. The CDR3 DNA is TGTGCCAGCAGTTTTCAGTACATGAACACTGAAGCTTTCTTT. The encoded protein is CASSFQYMNTEAFF.

This chain joins TRBV12-2 and TRBJ2-6; TRBD1 reflects the table's D call only, with no check against the DNA. TRBV12-2 is a listed pseudogene. The CDR3 is 19 residues long. The CDR3, as DNA: TGTGCAAGTCGCTCCGCGGTGGGACAGGGAAAACCTGGGGCCAACGTCCTGACTTTC. It codes for CASRSAVGQGKPGANVLTF.

This chain joins TRBV6-6 and TRBJ2-2; a possible D gene is TRBD1 (6 bases). The CDR3 is made up of 16 amino acids. V was clipped by 6 bases and J by 2 bases, with 16 bases between them. CDR1 is MNHNY, CDR2 SVGAGI, per germline (reference sequence). The CDR3 protein is CASRNRQVHNTGELFF. Here the CDR3 DNA reads TGTGCCAGCAGAAATCGACAGGTTCACAACACCGGGGAGCTGTTTTTT.

The V gene is TRBV7-2, the J gene TRBJ1-1; D call uncertain. Looked up from germline, CDR1 is SGHTA and CDR2 is FQGNSA. The CDR3 has 14 amino acids. With 5 bases removed from V and 1 base from J, the gap between germline ends came to 11 bases. This CDR3 is CASSPASGNTEAFF. As DNA, the CDR3 is TGTGCCAGCAGCCCCGCCTCAGGGAACACTGAAGCTTTCTTT.

The CDR3, as DNA: TGTGCCAGCAGCCCCCAGGGGATCTCTGGAAACACCATATATTTT. Residues: CASSPQGISGNTIYF. V usage is TRBV11-3 and J usage is TRBJ1-3; TRBD1 might be the D (6 bases). Germline values: CDR1 SGHNT, CDR2 YENEEA. Trimming pared 5 bases from V and 0 bases from J, leaving 11 bases between. This CDR3 contains 15 residues.